The subject of this entry is one T cell receptor (beta chain). The antigen remains unidentified. This entry belongs to a study of cytomegalovirus exposure and HLA in healthy donors. The protocol was immunoSEQ multiplex PCR, while the TCRdb copy is restricted to in-frame clones and leaves out a portion. The table lists under 200,000 clones, 80% to 90% of them singletons. Study-level findings and limits: Clusters of TCRs from the first cohort tended to co-occur in the roughly 120 validation repertoires (as a later analysis found). Researchers counted about 150 TCR beta chains as cytomegalovirus-associated. The classifier reportedly diagnosed cytomegalovirus status with high specificity and sensitivity.

J gave up 2 bases and V 6 bases, and 1 base lay outside the gene matches. Germline CDR1 is SNHLY and CDR2 is FYNNEI. The CDR3 covers 13 residues. The sample taken for sequencing was PBMCs. The sequence was collected from a woman under 30 in good health and CMV-seronegative. The gene calls are TRBV2 and TRBJ1-3; 7 positions match TRBD1. The CDR3 nucleotides are TGTGCCAGCAGGGGACAGACTGGAAACACCATATATTTT. Translation: CASRGQTGNTIYF.